Reported below is one T cell receptor beta chain. Its specificity is unknown. This CDR3 has 13 amino acids. The V gene's germline CDR1 is MNHNY and CDR2 SVGAGI (reference sequence). V shed 8 bases and J 6 bases; nucleotides not matched to a gene: 6. This entry belongs to a study of PD-1 blockade in classical Hodgkin lymphoma. General observations from the study: The diversity seen at baseline in complete responders resembled that of newly diagnosed patients. Only CD4+ TCR diversity, not CD8+, had risen significantly by C4D1. Newly diagnosed patients were reported to start with lower TCR diversity than healthy donors.

TCRdb keeps only in-frame clones here, not all; method: immunoSEQ multiplex PCR. The repertoire holds approximately 15,000 clones, 80% to 90% seen once, with roughly 21% in the top ten. After autologous stem cell transplantation all patients relapsed, and prior brentuximab vedotin exposure differed between cohorts. This TCR came from a human donor with classical Hodgkin lymphoma. The material sequenced was peripheral blood mononuclear cells (PBMCs), taken at baseline. The V gene is TRBV6-6, the J gene TRBJ2-1, with 8 bases that match TRBD2. The CDR3 DNA sequence: TGTGCCAGCGGGGACGGGGGGGGCAATGAGCAGTTCTTC. Translating gives CASGDGGGNEQFF.